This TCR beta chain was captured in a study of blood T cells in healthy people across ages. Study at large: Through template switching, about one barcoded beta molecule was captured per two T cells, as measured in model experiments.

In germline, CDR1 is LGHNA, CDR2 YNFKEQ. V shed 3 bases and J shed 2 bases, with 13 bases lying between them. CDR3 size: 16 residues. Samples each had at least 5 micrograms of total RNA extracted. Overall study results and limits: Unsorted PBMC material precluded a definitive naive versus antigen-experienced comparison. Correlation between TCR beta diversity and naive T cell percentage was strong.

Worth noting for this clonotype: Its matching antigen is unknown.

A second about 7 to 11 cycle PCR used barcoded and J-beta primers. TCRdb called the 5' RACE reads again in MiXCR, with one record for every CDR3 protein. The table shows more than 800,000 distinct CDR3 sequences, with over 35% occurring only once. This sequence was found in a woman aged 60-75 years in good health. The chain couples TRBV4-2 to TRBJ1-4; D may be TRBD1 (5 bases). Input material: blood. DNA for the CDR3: TGTGCCAGCAGCCAGCACGACCCAGGGACTAATGAAAAACTGTTTTTT. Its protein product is CASSQHDPGTNEKLFF.